This TCR beta chain stems from a study of T-cell reconstitution after alpha-beta-depleted transplantation in children (TCRdb year 2016). In the study overall: Using TCR repertoire profiling, the study followed T-cell immune reconstitution in a quantitative way in children after TCRalphabeta/CD19-depleted allogeneic hematopoietic cell transplantation.

Library method: PCR. Sequencing took place on an Illumina HiSeq 2500. Molecular barcoding was employed in the preparation of TCR libraries, with unique molecular identifiers being used to normalize TCRbeta repertoire quantification. TCRdb took the public reads, trimmed them with fastp at Q25, ran MiXCR for clone calling and kept in-frame beta chains. Rows merge per CDR3 protein into single entries with the most common DNA and genes. Here the sample has over 550,000 distinct CDR3 sequences; roughly a tenth occur a single time. 3.5% to 5% of the sample comes from the top ten. A few counts support this clonotype. Its target antigen remains unknown. Per-base qualities were not stored, and no clone one base away is much larger. The clonotype originates from a human donor who donated a stem cell graft to a child with acute myeloid leukemia. The specimen was PBMCs from the stem cell graft donor, collected from the stem cell graft.

DNA sequence: TGTGCCAGCAGCTTAGAGGCAGGCCAGAATCAGCCCCAGCATTTT. Its coded protein is CASSLEAGQNQPQHF. This receptor chain uses TRBV7-2 and TRBJ1-5, with the D gene too uncertain to name. The germline V gene encodes CDR1 SGHTA and CDR2 FQGNSA. V is cut by 1 base and J by 4 bases, and the space between the germline ends is 11 bases. Measured from the cysteine to the phenylalanine, the CDR3 is 15 residues long. Of all the DNA, just the CDR3 is kept, 45 bases in frame from base 1.